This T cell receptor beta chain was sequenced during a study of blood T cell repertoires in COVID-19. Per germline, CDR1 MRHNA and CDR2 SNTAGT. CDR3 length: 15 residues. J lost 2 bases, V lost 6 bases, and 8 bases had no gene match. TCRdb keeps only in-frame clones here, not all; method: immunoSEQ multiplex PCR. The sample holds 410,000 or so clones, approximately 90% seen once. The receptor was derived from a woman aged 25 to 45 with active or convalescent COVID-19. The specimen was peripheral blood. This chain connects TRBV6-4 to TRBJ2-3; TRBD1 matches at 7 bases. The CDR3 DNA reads TGTGCCAGCAGCGGACAGGACCCGTCCACAGATACGCAGTATTTT. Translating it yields CASSGQDPSTDTQYF.